The entry that follows covers one TCR beta chain sequence. Libraries were prepared by immunoSEQ multiplex PCR; TCRdb keeps only in-frame clonotypes and omits some of them. The sample includes under 70,000 clones, around nine tenths of them seen just once. Time point: peripheral blood 6 weeks after treatment start. The data derive from a study of PD-L1 blockade in urothelial cancer. The material was PBMCs, obtained around atezolizumab (anti-PD-L1) treatment. The clonotype was recovered from a man between 60 and 70 years old with urothelial cancer.

CDR3 sequence (DNA): TGTGCCAGCAGCCTCCCCCCAGATACGCAGTATTTT. Its protein is CASSLPPDTQYF. V and J are TRBV7-2 and TRBJ2-3; no reliable D call. The germline gives CDR1 SGHTA, CDR2 FQGNSA. The V end was cut by 5 bases, the J end by 4 bases, with 7 bases between. The CDR3 length is 12 residues.